This T cell receptor (beta chain) was profiled in a study of cytotoxic CD8 clonotypes in ibrutinib-treated CLL. Across the whole study: Within the patient group, about a dozen were relapsed/refractory and 15 treatment-naive, and 17 were IGHV unmutated.

Method: immunoSEQ multiplex PCR; TCRdb's copy keeps in-frame clones and lacks some. There are hundreds of thousands of clones in the sample; roughly 70% occur only once, and approximately 15% lies in the top ten. CDR3 length: 13 amino acids. Trimming took off 0 bases at V and 5 bases at J, with 7 bases between the two ends. CDR1 and CDR2 (germline): SGHDN, FVKESK. Turning to this clone: Its antigen remains unidentified.

Study-wide points: Increased clonality at ibrutinib response gave way to a return toward baseline at progression. Against age-matched healthy donors, baseline clonality ran higher and tracked circulating CD8+ T-cell counts.

The sample here was PBMCs, taken after 24 months of ibrutinib treatment. The origin of this receptor is a human donor with chronic lymphocytic leukemia. The chain links TRBV14 to TRBJ1-2, with D unresolved. Written as DNA, the CDR3 is TGTGCCAGCAGCCAAGAACGGTATTATGGCTACACCTTC. Its translation is CASSQERYYGYTF.